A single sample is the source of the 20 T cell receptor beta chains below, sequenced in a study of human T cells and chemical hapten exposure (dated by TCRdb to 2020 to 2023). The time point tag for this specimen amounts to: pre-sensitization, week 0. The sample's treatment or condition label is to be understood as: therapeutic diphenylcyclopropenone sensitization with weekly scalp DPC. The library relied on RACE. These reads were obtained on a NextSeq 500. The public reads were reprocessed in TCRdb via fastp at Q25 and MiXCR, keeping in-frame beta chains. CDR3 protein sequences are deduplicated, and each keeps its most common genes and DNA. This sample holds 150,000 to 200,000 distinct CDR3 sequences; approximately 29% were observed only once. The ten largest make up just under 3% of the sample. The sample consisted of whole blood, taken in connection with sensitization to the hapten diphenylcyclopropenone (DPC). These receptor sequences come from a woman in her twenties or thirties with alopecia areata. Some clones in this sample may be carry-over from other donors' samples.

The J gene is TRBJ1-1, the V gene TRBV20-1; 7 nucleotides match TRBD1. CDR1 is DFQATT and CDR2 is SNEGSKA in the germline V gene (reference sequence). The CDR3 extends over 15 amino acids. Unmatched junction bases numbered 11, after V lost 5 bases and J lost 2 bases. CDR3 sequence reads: CSADRVGGKNTEAFF. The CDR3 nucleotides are TGCAGTGCTGACAGGGTGGGGGGGAAAAACACTGAAGCTTTCTTT.

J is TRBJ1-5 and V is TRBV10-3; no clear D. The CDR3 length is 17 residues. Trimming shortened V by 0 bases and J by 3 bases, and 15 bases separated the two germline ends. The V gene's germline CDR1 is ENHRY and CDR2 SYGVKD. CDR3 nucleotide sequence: TGTGCCATCAGTGAGTCGGCATTAGCGACGGCCAATCAGCCCCAGCATTTT. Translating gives CAISESALATANQPQHF.

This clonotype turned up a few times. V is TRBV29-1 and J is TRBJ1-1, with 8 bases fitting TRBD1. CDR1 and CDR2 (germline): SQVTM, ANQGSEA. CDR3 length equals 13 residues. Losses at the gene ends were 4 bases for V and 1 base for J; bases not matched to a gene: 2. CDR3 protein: CSVATGANTEAFF. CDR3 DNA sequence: TGCAGCGTTGCGACAGGGGCGAACACTGAAGCTTTCTTT.

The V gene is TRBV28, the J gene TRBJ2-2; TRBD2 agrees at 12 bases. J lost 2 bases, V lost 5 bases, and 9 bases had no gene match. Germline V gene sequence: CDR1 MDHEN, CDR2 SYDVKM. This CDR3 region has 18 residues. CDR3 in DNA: TGTGCCAGCAGTCGCTATGGACTAGCGGGACCAAACACCGGGGAGCTGTTTTTT. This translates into CASSRYGLAGPNTGELFF.

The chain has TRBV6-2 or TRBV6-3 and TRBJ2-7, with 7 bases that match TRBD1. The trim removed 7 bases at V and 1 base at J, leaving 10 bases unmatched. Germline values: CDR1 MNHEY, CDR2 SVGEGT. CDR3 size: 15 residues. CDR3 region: CASTLTGASSYEQYF. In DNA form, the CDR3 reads TGTGCCAGCACTTTAACAGGGGCATCGTCCTACGAGCAGTACTTC.

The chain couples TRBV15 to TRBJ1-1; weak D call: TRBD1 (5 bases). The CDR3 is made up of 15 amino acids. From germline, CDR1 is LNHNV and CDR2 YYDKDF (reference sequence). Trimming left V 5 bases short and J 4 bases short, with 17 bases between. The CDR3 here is CATSRGGRFGTEAFF. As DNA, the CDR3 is TGTGCCACCAGCCGGGGGGGGAGGTTTGGCACTGAAGCTTTCTTT.

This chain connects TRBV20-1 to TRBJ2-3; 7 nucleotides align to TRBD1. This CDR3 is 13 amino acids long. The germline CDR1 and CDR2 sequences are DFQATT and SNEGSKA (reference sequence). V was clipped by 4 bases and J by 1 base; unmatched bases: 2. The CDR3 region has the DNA TGCAGTGCTATAGGACAGGGCACAGATACGCAGTATTTT. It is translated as CSAIGQGTDTQYF.

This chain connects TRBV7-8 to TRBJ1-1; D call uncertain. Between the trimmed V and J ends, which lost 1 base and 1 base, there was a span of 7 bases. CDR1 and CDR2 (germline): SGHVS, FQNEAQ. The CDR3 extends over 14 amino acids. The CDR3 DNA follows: TGTGCCAGCAGCTTAGTGGCAAGGAACACTGAAGCTTTCTTT. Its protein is CASSLVARNTEAFF. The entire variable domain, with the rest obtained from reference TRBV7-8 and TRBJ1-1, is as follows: GAGVSQSPRYKVAKRGQDVALRCDPISGHVSLFWYQQALGQGPEFLTYFQNEAQLDKSGLPSDRFFAERPEGSVSTLKIQRTQQEDSAVYLCASSLVARNTEAFFGQGTRLTVV.

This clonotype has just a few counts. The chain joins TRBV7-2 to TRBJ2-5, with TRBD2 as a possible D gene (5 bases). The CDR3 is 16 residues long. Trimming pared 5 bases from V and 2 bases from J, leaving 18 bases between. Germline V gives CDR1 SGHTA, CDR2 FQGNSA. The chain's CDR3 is CASSPTQRLIQETQYF. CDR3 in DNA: TGTGCCAGCAGCCCTACACAGCGACTAATACAAGAGACCCAGTACTTC.

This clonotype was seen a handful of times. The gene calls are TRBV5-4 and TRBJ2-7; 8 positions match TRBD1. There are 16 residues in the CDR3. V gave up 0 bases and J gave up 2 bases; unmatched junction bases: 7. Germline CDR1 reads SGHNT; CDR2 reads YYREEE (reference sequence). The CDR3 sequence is CASSLGGQGGTYEQYF. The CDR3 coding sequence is TGTGCCAGCAGCTTGGGCGGACAGGGTGGTACCTACGAGCAGTACTTC.

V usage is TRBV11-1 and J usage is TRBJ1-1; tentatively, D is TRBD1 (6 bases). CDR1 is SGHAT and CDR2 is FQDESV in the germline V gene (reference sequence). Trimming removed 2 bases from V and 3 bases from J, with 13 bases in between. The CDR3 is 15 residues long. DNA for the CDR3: TGTGCCAGCAGCTTAACGGAGGGGGGAGACACTGAAGCTTTCTTT. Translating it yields CASSLTEGGDTEAFF.

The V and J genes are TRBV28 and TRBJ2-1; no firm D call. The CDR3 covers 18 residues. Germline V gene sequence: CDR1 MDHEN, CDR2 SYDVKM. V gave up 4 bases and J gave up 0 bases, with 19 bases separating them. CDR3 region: CASSYPVTIDSSYNEQFF. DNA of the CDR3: TGTGCCAGCAGTTACCCCGTGACGATCGATAGCTCCTACAATGAGCAGTTCTTC.

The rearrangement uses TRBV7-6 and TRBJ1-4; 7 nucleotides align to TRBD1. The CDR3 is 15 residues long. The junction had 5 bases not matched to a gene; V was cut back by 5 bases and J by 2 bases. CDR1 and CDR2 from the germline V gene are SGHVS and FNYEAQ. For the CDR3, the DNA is TGTGCCAGCAGCACAGGGGATCTGACTAATGAAAAACTGTTTTTT. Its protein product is CASSTGDLTNEKLFF. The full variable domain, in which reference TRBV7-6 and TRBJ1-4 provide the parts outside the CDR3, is GAGVSQSPRYKVTKRGQDVALRCDPISGHVSLYWYRQALGQGPEFLTYFNYEAQQDKSGLPNDRFSAERPEGSISTLTIQRTEQRDSAMYRCASSTGDLTNEKLFFGSGTQLSVL.

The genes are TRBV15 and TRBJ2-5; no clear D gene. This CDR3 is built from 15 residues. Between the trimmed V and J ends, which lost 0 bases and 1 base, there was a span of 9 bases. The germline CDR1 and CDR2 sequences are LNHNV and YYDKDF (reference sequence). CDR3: CATSRDPGSQETQYF. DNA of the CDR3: TGTGCCACCAGCAGAGATCCGGGTTCCCAAGAGACCCAGTACTTC.

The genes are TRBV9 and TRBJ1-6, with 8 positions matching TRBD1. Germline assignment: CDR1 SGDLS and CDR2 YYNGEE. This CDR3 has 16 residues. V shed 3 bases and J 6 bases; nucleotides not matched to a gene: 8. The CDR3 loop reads CASSADRVRGNSPLHF. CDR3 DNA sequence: TGTGCCAGCAGCGCGGACAGGGTACGGGGTAATTCACCCCTCCACTTT. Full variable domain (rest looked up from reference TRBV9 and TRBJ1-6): DSGVTQTPKHLITATGQRVTLRCSPRSGDLSVYWYQQSLDQGLQFLIQYYNGEERAKGNILERFSAQQFPDLHSELNLSSLELGDSALYFCASSADRVRGNSPLHFGNGTRLTVT.

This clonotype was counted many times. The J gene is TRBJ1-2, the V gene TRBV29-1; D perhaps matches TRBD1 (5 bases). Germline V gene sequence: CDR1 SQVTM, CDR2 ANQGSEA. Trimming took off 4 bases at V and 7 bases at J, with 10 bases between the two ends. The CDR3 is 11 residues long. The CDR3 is CSVVGESGYTF. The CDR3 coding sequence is TGCAGCGTTGTGGGGGAATCTGGCTACACCTTC.

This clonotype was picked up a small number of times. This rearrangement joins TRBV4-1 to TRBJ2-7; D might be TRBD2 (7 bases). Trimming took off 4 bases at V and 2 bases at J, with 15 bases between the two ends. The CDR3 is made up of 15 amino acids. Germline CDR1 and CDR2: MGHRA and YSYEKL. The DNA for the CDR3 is TGCGCCAGCAGCCCGAGGTGGGGGGGCCCCTACGAGCAGTACTTC. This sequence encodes CASSPRWGGPYEQYF.

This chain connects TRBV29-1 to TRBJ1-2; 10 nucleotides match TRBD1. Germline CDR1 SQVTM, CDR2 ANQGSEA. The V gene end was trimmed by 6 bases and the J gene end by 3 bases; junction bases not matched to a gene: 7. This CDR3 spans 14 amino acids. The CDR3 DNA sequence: TGCAGCGTGTCCCGGGACAGGGGAGACTATGGCTACACCTTC. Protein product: CSVSRDRGDYGYTF.

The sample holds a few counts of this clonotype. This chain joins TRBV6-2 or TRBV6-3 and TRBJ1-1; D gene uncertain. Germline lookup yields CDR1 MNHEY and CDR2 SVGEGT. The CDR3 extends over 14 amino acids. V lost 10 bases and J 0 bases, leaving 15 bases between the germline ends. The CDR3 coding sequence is TGTGCCATAAAAGAGGGAGGGATGAACACTGAAGCTTTCTTT. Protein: CAIKEGGMNTEAFF.

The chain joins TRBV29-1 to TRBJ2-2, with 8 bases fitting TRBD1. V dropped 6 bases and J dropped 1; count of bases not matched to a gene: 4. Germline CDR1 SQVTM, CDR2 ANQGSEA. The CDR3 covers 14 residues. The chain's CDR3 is CSVRTGMNTGELFF. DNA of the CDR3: TGCAGCGTGCGGACAGGGATGAACACCGGGGAGCTGTTTTTT.